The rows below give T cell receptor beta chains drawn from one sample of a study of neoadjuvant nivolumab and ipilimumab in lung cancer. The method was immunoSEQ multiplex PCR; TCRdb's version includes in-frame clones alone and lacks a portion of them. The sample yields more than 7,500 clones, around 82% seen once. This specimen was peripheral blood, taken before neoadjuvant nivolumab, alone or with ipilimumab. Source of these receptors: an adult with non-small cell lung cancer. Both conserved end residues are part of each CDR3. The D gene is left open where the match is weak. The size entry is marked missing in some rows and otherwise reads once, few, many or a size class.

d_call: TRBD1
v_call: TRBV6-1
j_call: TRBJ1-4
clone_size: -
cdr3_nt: TGTGCCAGCAGTTATGGGACAGAGAATGAAAAACTGTTTTTT
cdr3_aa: CASSYGTENEKLFF

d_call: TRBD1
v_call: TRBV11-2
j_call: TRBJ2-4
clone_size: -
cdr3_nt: TGTGCCAGCAGCCCTGGGACAGTAAACATTCAGTACTTC
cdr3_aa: CASSPGTVNIQYF

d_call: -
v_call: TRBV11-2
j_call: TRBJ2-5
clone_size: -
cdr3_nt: TGTGCCAGCAGATCCCTTCAGGGGTCCCAAGAGACCCAGTACTTC
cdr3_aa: CASRSLQGSQETQYF

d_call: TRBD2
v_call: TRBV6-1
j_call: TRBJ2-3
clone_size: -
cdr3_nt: TGTGCCAGCAGTGAAGTCTTACTAGCGGGTCCCAGCACAGATACGCAGTATTTT
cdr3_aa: CASSEVLLAGPSTDTQYF

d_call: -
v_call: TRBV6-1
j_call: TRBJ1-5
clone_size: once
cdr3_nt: TGTGCCAGCAGCGCGACGGGGAGTAGCAATCAGCCCCAGCATTTT
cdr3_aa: CASSATGSSNQPQHF

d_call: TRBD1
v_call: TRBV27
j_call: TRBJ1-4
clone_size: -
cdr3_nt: TGTGCCAGCAGTTATATCCGACAGGGAGGCGGTGAAAAACTGTTTTTT
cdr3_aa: CASSYIRQGGGEKLFF

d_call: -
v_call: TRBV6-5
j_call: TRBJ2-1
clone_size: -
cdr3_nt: TGTGCCAGCAGTTACGACCCTAATGAGCAGTTCTTC
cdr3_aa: CASSYDPNEQFF

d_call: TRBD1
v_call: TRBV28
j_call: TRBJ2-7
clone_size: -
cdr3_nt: TGTGCCAGCAGTCCTCTCCCGGGACAGGGGGCCGGTACTGGCGAGCAGTACTTC
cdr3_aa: CASSPLPGQGAGTGEQYF

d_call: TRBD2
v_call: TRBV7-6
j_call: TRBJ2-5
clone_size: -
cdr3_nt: TGTGCCAGCAGCTTAGCATCCCCGGGGGAGGGAGAAACCCAGTACTTC
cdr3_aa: CASSLASPGEGETQYF

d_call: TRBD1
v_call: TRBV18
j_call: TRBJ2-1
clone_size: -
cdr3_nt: TGTGCCAGCTCAACCTTGGACAGGGCGAATGAGCAGTTCTTC
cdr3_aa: CASSTLDRANEQFF

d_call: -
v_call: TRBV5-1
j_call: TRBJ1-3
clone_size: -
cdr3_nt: TGCGCCAGCAGAAGAGTCCTATTTGGCTCTGGAAACACCATATATTTT
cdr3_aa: CASRRVLFGSGNTIYF

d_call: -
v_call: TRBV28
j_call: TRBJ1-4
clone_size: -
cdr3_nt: TGTGCCAGCAGTTTTGCCTTCCCGCAGGGGCTGTTTTTT
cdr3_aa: CASSFAFPQGLFF

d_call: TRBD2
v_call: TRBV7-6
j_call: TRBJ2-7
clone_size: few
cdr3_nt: TGTGCCAGCAGCCCCCTAAGGGCGGGGGACTCCTACGAGCAGTACTTC
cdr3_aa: CASSPLRAGDSYEQYF

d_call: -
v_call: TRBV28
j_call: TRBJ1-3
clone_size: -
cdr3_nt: TGTGCCAGCAGTTTGAGTCAGGGCATGGAAGGAAACACCATATATTTT
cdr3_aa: CASSLSQGMEGNTIYF

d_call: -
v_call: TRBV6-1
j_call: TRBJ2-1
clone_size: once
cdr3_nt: TGTGCCAGCAGGGTATACCAGGGTGACAATGAGCAGTTCTTC
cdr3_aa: CASRVYQGDNEQFF

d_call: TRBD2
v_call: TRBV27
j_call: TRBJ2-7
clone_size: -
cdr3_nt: TGTGCCAGCAGTTTCGGGAGCGGGAGCGTCGGGGCCTACGAGCAGTACTTC
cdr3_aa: CASSFGSGSVGAYEQYF

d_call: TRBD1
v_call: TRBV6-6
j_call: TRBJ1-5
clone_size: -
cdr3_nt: TGTGCCAGCAGTTACGGACAGGATCAGCCCCAGCATTTT
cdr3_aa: CASSYGQDQPQHF

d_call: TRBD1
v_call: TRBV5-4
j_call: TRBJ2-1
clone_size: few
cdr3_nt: TGTGCCAGCAGCCACAGGGGGTACAATGAGCAGTTCTTC
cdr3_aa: CASSHRGYNEQFF

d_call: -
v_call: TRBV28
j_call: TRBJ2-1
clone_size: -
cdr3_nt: TGTGCCAGCAGTTCAGTATATGAGCAGTTCTTC
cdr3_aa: CASSSVYEQFF

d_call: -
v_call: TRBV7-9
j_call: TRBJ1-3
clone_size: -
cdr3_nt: TGTGCCAGCAGCTTAGCCCCTGGGGCCATATATTTT
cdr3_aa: CASSLAPGAIYF

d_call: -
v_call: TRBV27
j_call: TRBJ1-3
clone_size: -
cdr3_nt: TGTGCCAGCAGTTTATCCCACAGGACAGCAACGAGCTCTGGAAACACCATATATTTT
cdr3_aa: CASSLSHRTATSSGNTIYF

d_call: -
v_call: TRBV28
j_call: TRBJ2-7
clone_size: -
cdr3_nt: TGTGCCAGCAGTTTATTCTACGAGCAGTACTTC
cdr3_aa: CASSLFYEQYF

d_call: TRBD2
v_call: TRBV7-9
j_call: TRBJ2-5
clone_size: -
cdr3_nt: TGTGCCAGCAGCTTCGAGCGGGAGGCCCGCCCGGAGACCCAGTACTTC
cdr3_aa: CASSFEREARPETQYF

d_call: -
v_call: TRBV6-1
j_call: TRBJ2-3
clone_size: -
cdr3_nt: TGTGCCAGCAGGGAGGGAGGTAACGCAGATACGCAGTATTTT
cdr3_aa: CASREGGNADTQYF

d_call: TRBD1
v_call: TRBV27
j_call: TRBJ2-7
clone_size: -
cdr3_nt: TGTGCCAGCAGTCCCGGGACAGGGTCTAGGGAGCAGTACTTC
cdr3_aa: CASSPGTGSREQYF

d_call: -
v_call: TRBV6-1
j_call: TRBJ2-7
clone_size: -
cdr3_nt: TGTGCCAGCGTAGCGACGGTTACCTTCGAGCAGTACTTC
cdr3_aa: CASVATVTFEQYF

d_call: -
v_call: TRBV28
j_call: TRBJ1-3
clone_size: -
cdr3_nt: TGTGCCAGCAGTTTCCCCCCCCAGTCGTTCTCTGGAAACACCATATATTTT
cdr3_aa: CASSFPPQSFSGNTIYF

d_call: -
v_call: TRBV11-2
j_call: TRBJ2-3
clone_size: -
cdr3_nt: TGTGCCAGCAGCTTAGACCAGGACAGAGATACAGATACGCAGTATTTT
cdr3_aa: CASSLDQDRDTDTQYF

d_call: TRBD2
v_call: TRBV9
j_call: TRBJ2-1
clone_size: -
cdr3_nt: TGTGCCAGCAGCCCAGGGACTAGCGGGAGGCTTCGAAGCTCCTACAATGAGCAGTTCTTC
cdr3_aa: CASSPGTSGRLRSSYNEQFF

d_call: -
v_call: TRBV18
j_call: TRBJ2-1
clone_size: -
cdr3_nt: TGTGCCAGCTCACCACCCCTTTACAATGAGCAGTTCTTC
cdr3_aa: CASSPPLYNEQFF

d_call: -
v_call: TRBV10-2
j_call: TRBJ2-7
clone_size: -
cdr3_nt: TGCGCCAGCAACCCTCCCGTTAGGAGCGCCTACGAGCAGTACTTC
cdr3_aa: CASNPPVRSAYEQYF

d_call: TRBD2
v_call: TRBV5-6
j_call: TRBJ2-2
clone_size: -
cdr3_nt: TGTGCCAGCAGCTTGGCCGGGACGGGAGGTACCGAGACCGGGGAGCTGTTTTTT
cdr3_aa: CASSLAGTGGTETGELFF

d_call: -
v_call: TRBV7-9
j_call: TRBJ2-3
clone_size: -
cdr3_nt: TGTGCCAGCAGCTTAGGTGGGGATAGCACAGATACGCAGTATTTT
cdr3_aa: CASSLGGDSTDTQYF

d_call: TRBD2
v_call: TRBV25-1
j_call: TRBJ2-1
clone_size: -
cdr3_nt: TGTGCCAGCAGTGCCCCCCACCTCCTAGCGGGAGTTGAAAATGAGCAGTTCTTC
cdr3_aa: CASSAPHLLAGVENEQFF

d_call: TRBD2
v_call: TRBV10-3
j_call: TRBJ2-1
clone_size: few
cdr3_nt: TGTGCCACCCGAAGGGCGGGAGGTGAGAATGAGCAGTTCTTC
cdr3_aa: CATRRAGGENEQFF

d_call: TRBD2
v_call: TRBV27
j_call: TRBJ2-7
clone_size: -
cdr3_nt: TGTGCCAGCATCCCCCGTCGGACTAGCGGGCGGCTAAGCTCCTACGAGCAGTACTTC
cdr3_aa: CASIPRRTSGRLSSYEQYF

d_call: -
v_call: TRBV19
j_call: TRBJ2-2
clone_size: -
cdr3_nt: TGTGCCAGTAGCTACCGGGACACTGGGGAGCTGTTTTTT
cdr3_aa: CASSYRDTGELFF

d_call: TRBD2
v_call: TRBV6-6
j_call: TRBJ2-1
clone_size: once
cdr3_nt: TGTGCCAGCAGTTACGTGGGACTAGGTGAGCAGTTCTTC
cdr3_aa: CASSYVGLGEQFF

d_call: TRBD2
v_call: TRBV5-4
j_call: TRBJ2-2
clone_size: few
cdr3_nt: TGTGCCAGCAGCTTGAGCGGGAGGTCGTACACCGGGGAGCTGTTTTTT
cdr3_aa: CASSLSGRSYTGELFF

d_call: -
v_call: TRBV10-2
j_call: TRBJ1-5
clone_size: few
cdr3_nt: TGCGCCAGCAGTGCTACTGGACAGTGGGATCAGCCCCAGCATTTT
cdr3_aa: CASSATGQWDQPQHF

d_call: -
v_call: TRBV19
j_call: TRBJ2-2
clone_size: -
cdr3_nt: TGTGCCAGTAGTATTCAGGTAGCGAACACCGGGGAGCTGTTTTTT
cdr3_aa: CASSIQVANTGELFF

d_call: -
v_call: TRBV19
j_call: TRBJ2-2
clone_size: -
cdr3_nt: TGTGCCAGTAGTCCCCGACAGGGCGGGATCGGGGAGCTGTTTTTT
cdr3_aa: CASSPRQGGIGELFF

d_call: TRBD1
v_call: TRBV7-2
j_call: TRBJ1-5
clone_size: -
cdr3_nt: TGTGCCAGCAGCCTAAGACAGGGAGGTAATCAGCCCCAGCATTTT
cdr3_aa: CASSLRQGGNQPQHF